Listed here are 24 T cell receptor beta chains from one sample, sequenced in a study of beta chain features in type 1 diabetes. Study-wide points: Significant though moderate, a shortening of TCRB CDR3s appeared in all four CD4+ subsets of Type 1 diabetes patients.

Every bit of the isolated RNA underwent reverse transcription, so sequencing read expressed TCRB transcripts. Assay: immunoSEQ multiplex PCR; the TCRdb copy retains only in-frame clones and omits some. The sample lists 310,000 or so clones; around 16% were seen once. Their target antigens are unknown. Sequenced input: naive CD4+ T cells from blood. These receptors were collected from a man in his late teens or twenties with type 1 diabetes.

This clone showed up just a few times. The chain has TRBV11-2 and TRBJ2-3; 7 bases agree with TRBD2. Trimming cost V 5 bases and J 0 bases; bases outside gene matches: 11. Per germline, CDR1 SGHAT and CDR2 FQNNGV. The CDR3 has 17 amino acids. The CDR3 nucleotides read TGTGCCAGCAGCAAACCGGGGGGAAGGCTTAGCACAGATACGCAGTATTTT. It is translated as CASSKPGGRLSTDTQYF.

This clone was recorded a few times. V usage is TRBV9 and J usage is TRBJ2-3; the match to TRBD2 covers 7 bases. The CDR3 is 15 residues long. V lost 3 bases, J lost 2 bases, and 6 bases stayed unmatched. Germline V CDR1 and CDR2: SGDLS, YYNGEE. CDR3 residues: CASSAGGTTTDTQYF. For the CDR3, the DNA is TGTGCCAGCAGCGCTGGAGGGACTACCACAGATACGCAGTATTTT.

This chain joins TRBV19 and TRBJ2-7; 10 nucleotides match TRBD2. The CDR3 is made up of 15 amino acids. J lost 3 bases, V lost 9 bases, and 11 bases had no gene match. The germline V gene has CDR1 LNHDA and CDR2 SQIVND (reference sequence). CDR3 sequence (DNA): TGTGCCAGCAGCCTAGCGGGAGTCAGCCACTACGAGCAGTACTTC. Protein sequence: CASSLAGVSHYEQYF. Combining the CDR3 with reference TRBV19 and TRBJ2-7 gives the whole variable domain DGGITQSPKYLFRKEGQNVTLSCEQNLNHDAMYWYRQDPGQGLRLIYYSQIVNDFQKGDIAEGYSVSREKKESFPLTVTSAQKNPTAFYLCASSLAGVSHYEQYFGPGTRLTVT.

This clone has more than one count but fewer than ten. The chain has TRBV11-2 and TRBJ2-1; D is undetermined. Trimming took 0 bases from V and 4 from J, leaving 4 bases between them. The CDR3 contains 13 residues. The germline V gene encodes CDR1 SGHAT and CDR2 FQNNGV. The CDR3 coding sequence is TGTGCCAGCAGCTTAGATCCGTACAATGAGCAGTTCTTC. Translating it yields CASSLDPYNEQFF.

This clone appeared a few times. The chain carries TRBV10-3 and TRBJ1-2, with TRBD1 matching over 11 bases. The CDR3 length is 15 residues. The V gene end was trimmed by 5 bases and the J gene end by 7 bases; junction bases not matched to a gene: 9. Per the germline V gene, CDR1 is ENHRY and CDR2 is SYGVKD. This chain's CDR3 is CAISQPDRGLGGYTF. CDR3 nucleotides: TGTGCCATCAGTCAACCGGACAGGGGGCTGGGTGGCTACACCTTC.

This clone was recorded a few times. This rearrangement joins TRBV11-2 to TRBJ1-5, with 8 bases that match TRBD1. This CDR3 is 14 amino acids long. The V gene's germline CDR1 is SGHAT and CDR2 FQNNGV. Losses at the gene ends were 5 bases for V and 5 bases for J; bases not matched to a gene: 5. The CDR3 nucleotides are TGTGCCAGCAGCCCTCGGACAGGGTATCAGCCCCAGCATTTT. The encoded protein is CASSPRTGYQPQHF.

The genes are TRBV30 and TRBJ1-1, with a possible D match to TRBD1 (5 bases). Germline V gene lookup returns CDR1 GTSNPN and CDR2 SVGIG (reference sequence). The CDR3 covers 13 residues. V lost 1 base and J 4 bases, leaving 10 bases between the germline ends. The CDR3: CAWSGTLGTEAFF. CDR3 sequence (DNA): TGTGCCTGGAGTGGGACACTGGGCACTGAAGCTTTCTTT.

In its sample, this clone was seen a few times. This rearrangement joins TRBV19 to TRBJ1-2; 7 bases agree with TRBD1. Per the germline V gene, CDR1 is LNHDA and CDR2 is SQIVND (reference sequence). V trimming: 6 bases; J trimming: 0 bases; junction bases outside the gene matches: 13. CDR3 length equals 17 residues. The CDR3 region is CASRRAETGATNYGYTF. The CDR3 DNA sequence: TGTGCCAGTAGGAGAGCGGAAACAGGGGCGACTAACTATGGCTACACCTTC.

This clone has just a few counts. The chain recombines TRBV19 with TRBJ1-1, with D possibly matching TRBD1 (5 bases). Between the trimmed V and J ends, which lost 7 bases and 0 bases, there was a span of 12 bases. This CDR3 is built from 14 residues. Germline V gene sequence: CDR1 LNHDA, CDR2 SQIVND (reference sequence). This chain's CDR3 is CASNVDSMNTEAFF. CDR3 DNA: TGTGCCAGTAACGTCGACAGTATGAACACTGAAGCTTTCTTT.

V gene TRBV5-6 combines with J gene TRBJ2-1; D might be TRBD2 (6 bases). Looked up from germline, CDR1 is SGHDT and CDR2 is YYEEEE. This CDR3 has 15 residues. V dropped 5 bases and J dropped 3 bases, with 15 bases sitting between them. The CDR3 DNA reads as TGTGCCAGCAGTCCGGCGGGGTACTACTACAATGAGCAGTTCTTC. Translation: CASSPAGYYYNEQFF.

There are a few counts of this clone. The J gene is TRBJ2-2, the V gene TRBV5-1, with 11 positions matching TRBD2. Germline V lookup: CDR1 SGHRS, CDR2 YFSETQ. The CDR3 loop spans 16 amino acids. Trimming took 3 bases from V and 3 from J; bases not matched to a gene: 4. The CDR3 reads CASSSLTSGDTGELFF. DNA of the CDR3: TGCGCCAGCAGCTCACTGACTAGCGGGGACACCGGGGAGCTGTTTTTT.

J is TRBJ2-7 and V is TRBV7-2; D ambiguous. The CDR3 is made up of 12 amino acids. V dropped 1 base and J dropped 6 bases, with 7 bases sitting between them. CDR1 is SGHTA and CDR2 is FQGNSA in the germline V gene. The CDR3 is CASSLDSGEQYF. CDR3 nucleotide sequence: TGTGCCAGCAGCTTAGACTCAGGCGAGCAGTACTTC.

J is TRBJ1-1 and V is TRBV28; possibly TRBD1 for D (6 bases). This CDR3 spans 16 amino acids. The V and J ends lost 5 bases and 5 bases respectively, with 21 bases between them. CDR1 MDHEN and CDR2 SYDVKM come from the germline V gene. CDR3 nucleotides: TGTGCCAGCAGTCCGCCGACAGGTACCTTGATGACTGAAGCTTTCTTT. Protein: CASSPPTGTLMTEAFF.

This clone was seen only a few times. V gene TRBV19 combines with J gene TRBJ2-3, with D unresolved. CDR3 length: 12 residues. The V gene's germline CDR1 is LNHDA and CDR2 SQIVND (reference sequence). The ends were cut back, 3 bases at V and 5 bases at J, with 6 bases in the middle. The CDR3 sequence: CASSMARDTQYF. The CDR3 region has the DNA TGTGCCAGTAGTATGGCTCGAGATACGCAGTATTTT.

This rearrangement joins TRBV7-9 to TRBJ2-7; D is unclear. Germline V gene lookup returns CDR1 SEHNR and CDR2 FQNEAQ (reference sequence). The CDR3 loop spans 14 amino acids. Trimming left V 3 bases short and J 6 bases short, with 15 bases between. In DNA, the CDR3 is TGTGCCAGCAGCTTGCGGCGGTTGGAAGGCGAGCAGTACTTC. Residues: CASSLRRLEGEQYF. Full variable domain (missing parts from reference TRBV7-9 and TRBJ2-7): DTGVSQNPRHKITKRGQNVTFRCDPISEHNRLYWYRQTLGQGPEFLTYFQNEAQLEKSRLLSDRFSAERPKGSFSTLEIQRTEQGDSAMYLCASSLRRLEGEQYFGPGTRLTVT.

V and J are TRBV19 and TRBJ2-1, with 9 nucleotides matching TRBD1. The trim removed 7 bases at V and 5 bases at J, leaving 6 bases unmatched. Germline values: CDR1 LNHDA, CDR2 SQIVND (reference sequence). This CDR3 is built from 14 residues. The CDR3 DNA follows: TGTGCCAGTACTCCGGGACAGGGAAACAATGAGCAGTTCTTC. Translating gives CASTPGQGNNEQFF.

The chain links TRBV7-7 to TRBJ2-1, with TRBD2 matching over 7 bases. The CDR3 is made up of 15 amino acids. V trimming: 1 base; J trimming: 6 bases; junction bases outside the gene matches: 6. From germline, CDR1 is SSHAT and CDR2 FNYEAQ (reference sequence). CDR3 coding DNA: TGTGCCAGCAGCTTAGAGGCGGGAGCCGGCAATGAGCAGTTCTTC. This codes for CASSLEAGAGNEQFF.

This clone was observed a few times. This chain joins TRBV29-1 and TRBJ2-7, with unresolved D. The germline CDR1 and CDR2 sequences are SQVTM and ANQGSEA. The length of the CDR3 is 13 residues. V lost 6 bases to trimming and J lost 1 base, with 13 bases between them. The CDR3 protein is CSVALRQSYEQYF. The CDR3 coding sequence is TGCAGCGTCGCGCTCAGGCAGTCCTACGAGCAGTACTTC.

This clone was counted between two and nine times. The chain joins TRBV29-1 to TRBJ1-3; D unresolved. Trimming stripped 2 bases from V and 1 base from J, with 6 bases between. Looked up from germline, CDR1 is SQVTM and CDR2 is ANQGSEA. The CDR3 runs 13 residues. CDR3 DNA: TGCAGCGTTGAACCCCTTTCTGGAAACACCATATATTTT. It codes for CSVEPLSGNTIYF.

This clone occurred a few times. The chain is built from TRBV18 and TRBJ2-7; no firm D call. V was cut by 2 bases and J by 5 bases, with 10 bases left in between. In germline, CDR1 is KGHSH, CDR2 LQKENI. The CDR3 is 13 amino acids. CDR3 sequence reads: CASSPSGIDEQYF. The CDR3 DNA reads TGTGCCAGCTCACCATCAGGTATTGACGAGCAGTACTTC.

This clone came up a few times. Additional DNA sequences in this sample encode the identical CDR3. The gene calls are TRBV27 and TRBJ2-7, with 8 bases aligning to TRBD2. The CDR3 runs 14 residues. Germline-derived CDR1 and CDR2 are MNHEY and SMNVEV (reference sequence). With 2 bases clipped from V and 2 bases from J, the junction kept 2 bases outside the gene matches. The chain's CDR3 is CASSLAGGPYEQYF. CDR3 sequence (DNA): TGTGCCAGCAGTTTAGCGGGAGGACCCTACGAGCAGTACTTC.

The chain couples TRBV28 to TRBJ2-4; D possibly corresponds to TRBD1 (5 bases). Trimming stripped 5 bases from V and 4 bases from J, with 12 bases between. The CDR3 has 14 residues. CDR1 MDHEN and CDR2 SYDVKM come from the germline V gene. DNA of the CDR3: TGTGCCAGCAGTCGACAGAGTCGGAAAAACATTCAGTACTTC. Its translation is CASSRQSRKNIQYF.

This clone was seen a single time. The chain carries TRBV28 and TRBJ1-1, with D maybe TRBD1 (5 bases). The V end was cut by 7 bases, the J end by 10 bases, with 22 bases between. Germline assignment: CDR1 MDHEN and CDR2 SYDVKM. This CDR3 contains 14 residues. CDR3 DNA sequence: TGTGCCAGCACCCTACGGGGCGGGGGACTGGGAGCTTTCTTT. It translates to CASTLRGGGLGAFF.

The chain is built from TRBV29-1 and TRBJ1-1; D remains ambiguous. The CDR3 is made up of 12 amino acids. Germline-derived CDR1 and CDR2 are SQVTM and ANQGSEA. The V end was cut by 4 bases, the J end by 4 bases, with 10 bases between. This CDR3 reads CSVGGFSTEAFF. The CDR3 DNA reads as TGCAGCGTTGGAGGATTTTCCACTGAAGCTTTCTTT.